Sequencing of this T cell receptor beta chain was carried out in a study of cytomegalovirus exposure and HLA in healthy donors. Study overall: In an earlier analysis, almost 120 million unique TCR beta sequences were found from some 180 million T cells. Early on, a data release was issued that held tens of millions of unique TCRs from HLA-typed donors. Findings of the study overall: A later analysis reportedly found fewer N-insertions in an Asian-associated ancestry cluster than the roughly 680-donor mean.

PCR was performed using 60 Vbeta and 13 Jbeta primers. TCRdb's copy holds only in-frame clones and misses some; the assay was immunoSEQ multiplex PCR. The table shows 150,000 to 170,000 clones, with about 70% occurring only once. As concerns this clone: Its antigen is unknown.

The V gene's germline CDR1 is DFQATT and CDR2 SNEGSKA (reference sequence). This CDR3 is 11 amino acids long. V lost 6 bases to trimming and J lost 5 bases; unmatched junction nucleotides: 3. The sample taken for sequencing was PBMCs. This chain uses TRBV20-1 with TRBJ2-5, with TRBD1 matching 7 bases. The receptor comes from a man aged 18-30 years in good health and CMV-seronegative. The CDR3 DNA reads as TGCAGTGCAAGACAGGGTGAGACCCAGTACTTC. As protein: CSARQGETQYF.